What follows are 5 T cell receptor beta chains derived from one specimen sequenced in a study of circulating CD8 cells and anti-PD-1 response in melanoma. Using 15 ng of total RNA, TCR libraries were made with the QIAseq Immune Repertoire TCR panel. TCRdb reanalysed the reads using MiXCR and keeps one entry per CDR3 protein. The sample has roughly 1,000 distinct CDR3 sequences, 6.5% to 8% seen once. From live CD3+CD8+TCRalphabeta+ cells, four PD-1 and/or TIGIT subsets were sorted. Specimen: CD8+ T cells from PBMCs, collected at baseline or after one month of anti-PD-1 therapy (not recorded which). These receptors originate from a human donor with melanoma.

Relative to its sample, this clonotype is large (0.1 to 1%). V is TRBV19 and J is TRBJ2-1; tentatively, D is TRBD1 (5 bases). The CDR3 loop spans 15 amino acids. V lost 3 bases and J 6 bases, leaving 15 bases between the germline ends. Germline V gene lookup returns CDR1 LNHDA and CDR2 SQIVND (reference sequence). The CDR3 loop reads CASSMGQLSANEQFF. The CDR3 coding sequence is TGTGCCAGTAGTATGGGGCAGTTAAGCGCCAATGAGCAGTTCTTC. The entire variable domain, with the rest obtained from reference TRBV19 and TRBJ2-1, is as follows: DGGITQSPKYLFRKEGQNVTLSCEQNLNHDAMYWYRQDPGQGLRLIYYSQIVNDFQKGDIAEGYSVSREKKESFPLTVTSAQKNPTAFYLCASSMGQLSANEQFFGPGTRLTVL.

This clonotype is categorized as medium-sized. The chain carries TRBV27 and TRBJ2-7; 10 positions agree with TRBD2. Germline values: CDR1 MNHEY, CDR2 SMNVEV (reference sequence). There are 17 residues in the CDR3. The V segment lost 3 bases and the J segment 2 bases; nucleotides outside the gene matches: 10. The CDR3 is CASSFPTLSGGTYEQYF. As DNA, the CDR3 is TGTGCCAGCAGTTTCCCCACCCTTAGCGGGGGGACCTACGAGCAGTACTTC.

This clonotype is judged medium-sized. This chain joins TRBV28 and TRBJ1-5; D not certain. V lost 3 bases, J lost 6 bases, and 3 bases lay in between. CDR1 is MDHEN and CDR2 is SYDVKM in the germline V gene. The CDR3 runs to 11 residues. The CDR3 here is CASSLGQPQHF. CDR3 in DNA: TGTGCCAGCAGTTTGGGTCAGCCCCAGCATTTT.

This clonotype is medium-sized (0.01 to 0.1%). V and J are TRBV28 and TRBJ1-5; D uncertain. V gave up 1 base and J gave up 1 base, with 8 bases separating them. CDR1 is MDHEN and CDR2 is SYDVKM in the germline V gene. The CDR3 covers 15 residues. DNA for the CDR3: TGTGCCAGCAGTTTATATGGACTCAGCAATCAGCCCCAGCATTTT. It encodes CASSLYGLSNQPQHF.

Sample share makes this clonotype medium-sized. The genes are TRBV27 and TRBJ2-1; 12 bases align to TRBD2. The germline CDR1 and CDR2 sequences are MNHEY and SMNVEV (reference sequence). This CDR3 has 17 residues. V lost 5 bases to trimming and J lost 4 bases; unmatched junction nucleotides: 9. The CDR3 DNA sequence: TGTGCCAGCAGTCCTCGGGAGGGACTAGCGGGTTACAATGAGCAGTTCTTC. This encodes CASSPREGLAGYNEQFF.